This TCR beta chain emerged from a study of T cells in narcolepsy. Trimming removed 1 base from V and 2 bases from J; junction bases left unmatched: 6. The CDR3 contains 16 residues. The germline CDR1 and CDR2 sequences are SGHRS and YFSETQ. General study results and limits: Same-patient CSF and blood CD4+ T cell clonotypes included HCRT-specific and TRIB2-specific autoreactive ones. Autoreactive clonotypes reportedly recurred in blood of same and different patients, not controls.

Remarks on this clone: Its antigen is unknown.

Data came from immunoSEQ multiplex PCR; TCRdb stores just in-frame clones and leaves some out. Of over 20,000 clones in the sample, around 92% were seen once. This TCR was sampled from a human donor with narcolepsy. Sample: CD45RA- memory CD4+ T cells from PBMCs. The chain couples TRBV5-1 to TRBJ2-4; TRBD2 agrees at 7 bases. CDR3 nucleotide sequence: TGCGCCAGCAGCTTGACCGGGACTACTACCAAAAACATTCAGTACTTC. Amino acid sequence: CASSLTGTTTKNIQYF. The full variable domain, completed using reference TRBV5-1 and TRBJ2-4, is KAGVTQTPRYLIKTRGQQVTLSCSPISGHRSVSWYQQTPGQGLQFLFEYFSETQRNKGNFPGRFSGRQFSNSRSEMNVSTLELGDSALYLCASSLTGTTTKNIQYFGAGTRLSVL.